The 25 T cell receptor beta chains in this list originate from one sample, sequenced in a study of T cell changes during pregnancy in multiple sclerosis. Libraries were prepared by immunoSEQ multiplex PCR; TCRdb keeps only in-frame clonotypes and omits some of them. Here the sample spans tens of thousands of clones, 94% being singletons. Sequenced here: peripheral blood, sampled in the second trimester of pregnancy. These receptors all stem from a female donor in good health, enrolled as a control in a pregnancy study.

The J gene is TRBJ1-2, the V gene TRBV2, with a tentative D call TRBD1 (5 bases). The CDR3 spans 13 residues. CDR1 and CDR2 from the germline V gene are SNHLY and FYNNEI. Deletions cut 5 bases from V and 4 bases from J, with 11 bases between. Here the CDR3 DNA reads TGTGCCAGCAGTCCCCGACAGTCCTATGGCTACACCTTC. Translation gives CASSPRQSYGYTF. The full variable domain, with the rest looked up from reference TRBV2 and TRBJ1-2, is EPEVTQTPSHQVTQMGQEVILRCVPISNHLYFYWYRQILGQKVEFLVSFYNNEISEKSEIFDDQFSVERPDGSNFTLKIRSTKLEDSAMYFCASSPRQSYGYTFGSGTRLTVV.

This rearrangement joins TRBV19 to TRBJ2-1; 7 bases map to TRBD2. Looked up from germline, CDR1 is LNHDA and CDR2 is SQIVND (reference sequence). V shed 0 bases and J 3 bases; nucleotides not matched to a gene: 2. This CDR3 is 15 amino acids long. Written as DNA, the CDR3 is TGTGCCAGTAGTATAGAGGCTAGCGGCTACAATGAGCAGTTCTTC. It is translated as CASSIEASGYNEQFF.

The V and J genes are TRBV19 and TRBJ2-3; TRBD1 is a possible D gene (5 bases). This CDR3 has 14 residues. Germline values: CDR1 LNHDA, CDR2 SQIVND (reference sequence). Between the trimmed V and J ends, which lost 8 bases and 0 bases, there was a span of 12 bases. CDR3 loop: CASCNRMSTDTQYF. The DNA of the CDR3 is TGTGCCAGTTGTAACAGGATGAGCACAGATACGCAGTATTTT.

J is TRBJ2-4 and V is TRBV19; 9 positions match TRBD1. In germline, CDR1 is LNHDA, CDR2 SQIVND (reference sequence). This CDR3 contains 14 residues. V was pared by 1 base and J by 7 bases, with 2 bases of the junction left unmatched. The CDR3 DNA is TGTGCCAGTAGTATAGGACAGGGGGTGAACATTCAGTACTTC. Translating it yields CASSIGQGVNIQYF.

The rearrangement joins TRBV5-1 to TRBJ2-1; 9 nucleotides agree with TRBD2. After removal of 4 bases from V and 4 bases from J, the junction contained 6 bases not matched to a gene. CDR3 size: 15 residues. Germline V CDR1 and CDR2: SGHRS, YFSETQ. The CDR3 nucleotides read TGCGCCAGCAGCGGCGGGGGGGGACAGTACAATGAGCAGTTCTTC. Protein product: CASSGGGGQYNEQFF.

The chain links TRBV28 to TRBJ2-3; the match to TRBD1 covers 9 bases. This CDR3 region has 16 residues. V gave up 7 bases and J gave up 3 bases; unmatched junction bases: 11. In germline, CDR1 is MDHEN, CDR2 SYDVKM. DNA for the CDR3: TGTGCCAGCAACGCAAAGGGACAGGGTGGGACAGATACGCAGTATTTT. Its protein is CASNAKGQGGTDTQYF.

The V call is TRBV18, the J call TRBJ2-1, with D maybe TRBD2 (8 bases). Germline lookup yields CDR1 KGHSH and CDR2 LQKENI. This CDR3 spans 16 amino acids. V shed 2 bases and J shed 9 bases, with 20 bases lying between them. CDR3 nucleotides: TGTGCCAGCTCACCAAGCCGGACAGGCGCGGGGGGTGAGCAGTTCTTC. It codes for CASSPSRTGAGGEQFF. The complete variable domain, with remaining parts taken from reference TRBV18 and TRBJ2-1, reads NAGVMQNPRHLVRRRGQEARLRCSPMKGHSHVYWYRQLPEEGLKFMVYLQKENIIDESGMPKERFSAEFPKEGPSILRIQQVVRGDSAAYFCASSPSRTGAGGEQFFGPGTRLTVL.

The DNA for the CDR3 is TGCGCCAGCAGCCAAGATCTGACACAGGGAACCGGGGAGCTGTTTTTT. Amino acid sequence: CASSQDLTQGTGELFF. The chain has TRBV4-1 and TRBJ2-2; tentative D call: TRBD1 (6 bases). Trimming left V 0 bases short and J 5 bases short, with 13 bases between. Per the germline V gene, CDR1 is MGHRA and CDR2 is YSYEKL. The CDR3 loop spans 16 amino acids.

The rearrangement joins TRBV25-1 to TRBJ2-3; 9 nucleotides agree with TRBD1. Germline V gene lookup returns CDR1 MGHDK and CDR2 SYGVNS. The trim removed 4 bases at V and 3 bases at J, leaving 11 bases unmatched. The CDR3 has 17 amino acids. CDR3 nucleotides: TGTGCCAGCAGTGCCCTAAGGGACAGGGATGCGACAGATACGCAGTATTTT. This encodes CASSALRDRDATDTQYF.

The CDR3 spells CASSPGQWVQETQYF. DNA of the CDR3: TGTGCCAGCAGCCCGGGACAGTGGGTACAAGAGACCCAGTACTTC. The chain links TRBV2 to TRBJ2-5; TRBD1 agrees at 7 bases. Germline V gives CDR1 SNHLY, CDR2 FYNNEI. Trimming removed 6 bases from V and 2 bases from J; junction bases left unmatched: 9. This CDR3 comprises 15 residues. Complete variable domain (other parts from reference TRBV2 and TRBJ2-5): EPEVTQTPSHQVTQMGQEVILRCVPISNHLYFYWYRQILGQKVEFLVSFYNNEISEKSEIFDDQFSVERPDGSNFTLKIRSTKLEDSAMYFCASSPGQWVQETQYFGPGTRLLVL.

This clone has just one count. This sequence joins TRBV13 and TRBJ2-1, with 13 bases aligning to TRBD2. Germline V gives CDR1 PRHDT, CDR2 FYEKMQ (reference sequence). The V gene end was trimmed by 5 bases and the J gene end by 4 bases; junction bases not matched to a gene: 5. CDR3 length equals 16 residues. The CDR3 DNA reads as TGTGCCAGCAGCACGGGACTAGCGGGACTTTACAATGAGCAGTTCTTC. Amino acid sequence: CASSTGLAGLYNEQFF.

The chain is built from TRBV28 and TRBJ1-1; no reliable D call. This CDR3 is built from 12 residues. V was trimmed by 6 bases and J by 6 bases, leaving 11 bases between them. From germline, CDR1 is MDHEN and CDR2 SYDVKM. Here the CDR3 reads CASSLAPAEAFF. For the CDR3, the DNA is TGTGCCAGCAGCTTAGCCCCAGCTGAAGCTTTCTTT.

The chain has TRBV28 and TRBJ1-2; 7 bases are shared with TRBD1. Trimming took 8 bases from V and 2 from J; bases not matched to a gene: 5. The CDR3 runs to 13 residues. Germline assignment: CDR1 MDHEN and CDR2 SYDVKM. DNA for the CDR3: TGTGCCAGCTGGGACAGCCAGAACTATGGCTACACCTTC. Encoded protein: CASWDSQNYGYTF.

The rearrangement uses TRBV13 and TRBJ2-7; 7 bases fit TRBD2. This CDR3 spans 15 amino acids. Germline CDR1 is PRHDT and CDR2 is FYEKMQ (reference sequence). V lost 4 bases to trimming and J lost 0 bases; unmatched junction nucleotides: 6. The CDR3 region is CASSSVGGSSYEQYF. The CDR3 coding sequence is TGTGCCAGCAGCTCTGTCGGGGGGAGCTCCTACGAGCAGTACTTC.

The V call is TRBV6-5, the J call TRBJ2-1; D may be TRBD2 (6 bases). The V end lost 7 bases, the J end lost 9 bases, and 22 bases lay between the germline ends. Germline V gene lookup returns CDR1 MNHEY and CDR2 SVGAGI. The CDR3 consists of 15 residues. CDR3 nucleotide sequence: TGTGCCAGCACCGGAGACTTGGGATTAGCGGCTGAGCAGTTCTTC. This codes for CASTGDLGLAAEQFF.

The V and J genes are TRBV2 and TRBJ2-3, with D perhaps TRBD1 (5 bases). The germline V and J ends were trimmed by 3 bases and 0 bases, with 16 bases remaining between them. The CDR3 runs to 17 residues. Germline loops: CDR1 SNHLY, CDR2 FYNNEI. CDR3: CASSDQTVPSSTDTQYF. The CDR3 bases are TGTGCCAGCAGTGATCAGACAGTACCATCTAGCACAGATACGCAGTATTTT.

The rearrangement uses TRBV27 and TRBJ2-7; D is possibly TRBD2 (6 bases). V shed 0 bases and J shed 1 base, with 13 bases lying between them. The CDR3 covers 16 residues. Per the germline V gene, CDR1 is MNHEY and CDR2 is SMNVEV (reference sequence). CDR3 protein: CASSLSDPGRSYEQYF. DNA of the CDR3: TGTGCCAGCAGTTTATCAGACCCAGGGAGGTCCTACGAGCAGTACTTC.

The genes are TRBV6-5 and TRBJ1-2; D unclear. Trimming took off 3 bases at V and 0 bases at J, with 8 bases between the two ends. Germline loops: CDR1 MNHEY, CDR2 SVGAGI. This CDR3 spans 14 amino acids. CDR3 loop: CASSYNTANYGYTF. CDR3 DNA sequence: TGTGCCAGCAGTTATAATACGGCTAACTATGGCTACACCTTC.

The CDR3 region has the DNA TGTGCCAGCAGCCAAGGGCGGGGTGGAGAAGATACGCAGTATTTT. This gives the protein CASSQGRGGEDTQYF. The chain couples TRBV4-2 to TRBJ2-3, with D perhaps TRBD2 (6 bases). V was pared by 1 base and J by 5 bases, with 13 bases between. CDR1 and CDR2 (germline): LGHNA, YNFKEQ. This CDR3 comprises 15 residues.

The V and J genes are TRBV18 and TRBJ2-7, with D possibly matching TRBD2 (6 bases). Germline CDR1 and CDR2: KGHSH and LQKENI. Trimming removed 6 bases from V and 2 bases from J, with 14 bases in between. The CDR3 extends over 14 amino acids. The CDR3, as DNA: TGTGCCAGCTCCCTCAGTAGCGGTACCTACGAGCAGTACTTC. Its protein product is CASSLSSGTYEQYF.

The chain uses TRBV5-1 and TRBJ1-5, with TRBD1 matching 7 bases. The trim removed 1 base at V and 0 bases at J, leaving 1 base unmatched. Germline V lookup: CDR1 SGHRS, CDR2 YFSETQ. This CDR3 comprises 15 residues. The CDR3 DNA reads as TGCGCCAGCAGCTTGACAGGGGCTAGCAATCAGCCCCAGCATTTT. As protein: CASSLTGASNQPQHF. The full variable domain, rest sourced from reference TRBV5-1 and TRBJ1-5, is KAGVTQTPRYLIKTRGQQVTLSCSPISGHRSVSWYQQTPGQGLQFLFEYFSETQRNKGNFPGRFSGRQFSNSRSEMNVSTLELGDSALYLCASSLTGASNQPQHFGDGTRLSIL.

The rearrangement joins TRBV6-6 to TRBJ2-7; TRBD2 matches at 8 bases. Germline V CDR1 and CDR2: MNHNY, SVGAGI (reference sequence). V lost 7 bases and J lost 2; bases outside the gene matches: 10. The CDR3 totals 15 residues. The CDR3 is CASNQNAGGPYEQYF. CDR3 DNA sequence: TGTGCCAGCAATCAGAATGCGGGAGGCCCCTACGAGCAGTACTTC.

The genes are TRBV6-5 and TRBJ2-7; 8 bases agree with TRBD1. Trimming removed 0 bases from V and 9 bases from J; junction bases left unmatched: 10. This CDR3 has 15 residues. CDR1 is MNHEY and CDR2 is SVGAGI in the germline V gene. Written as DNA, the CDR3 is TGTGCCAGCAGTTACTCGGGACAGGCGCATCTGGGGCAGTACTTC. Translated, it gives CASSYSGQAHLGQYF.

The V call is TRBV7-2, the J call TRBJ1-1; a possible D gene is TRBD1 (6 bases). Looked up from germline, CDR1 is SGHTA and CDR2 is FQGNSA. Trimming removed 1 base at V and 1 base at J, with 16 bases between. CDR3 length: 17 amino acids. CDR3 region: CASSLGSGVHPNTEAFF. For the CDR3, the DNA is TGTGCCAGCAGCTTAGGGTCAGGGGTCCATCCGAACACTGAAGCTTTCTTT.

The chain is built from TRBV11-2 and TRBJ2-1; maybe TRBD2 (5 bases). The CDR3 consists of 19 residues. V was cut by 5 bases and J by 0 bases, with 23 bases left in between. Germline values: CDR1 SGHAT, CDR2 FQNNGV. CDR3 DNA: TGTGCCAGCAGCCCACCCCCCACGGGATGGGCAAGCTCCTACAATGAGCAGTTCTTC. Protein: CASSPPPTGWASSYNEQFF.